These 23 T cell receptor beta chains originate from one sample sequenced in a study of cytomegalovirus exposure and HLA in healthy donors. It was with 60 Vbeta and 13 Jbeta primers that the PCR ran. Data came from immunoSEQ multiplex PCR; TCRdb stores just in-frame clones and leaves some out. The top ten hold over 0.3% of the sample, which has approximately 290,000 clones, 80% seen once. Sequenced sample: PBMCs. The source is a girl aged 2 to 10 in good health and CMV-seronegative.

The V call is TRBV30, the J call TRBJ2-2; D call uncertain. The V end was cut by 8 bases, the J end by 2 bases, with 21 bases between. The CDR3 runs to 16 residues. Germline CDR1 and CDR2: GTSNPN and SVGIG (reference sequence). CDR3 sequence (DNA): TGTGCCGTAAATCTACCAGTTGGGCCAAACACCGGGGAGCTGTTTTTT. The encoded protein is CAVNLPVGPNTGELFF.

The V gene is TRBV9, the J gene TRBJ2-7, with TRBD2 matching 8 bases. After removal of 2 bases from V and 4 bases from J, the junction contained 8 bases not matched to a gene. CDR1 and CDR2 (germline): SGDLS, YYNGEE. The CDR3 covers 15 residues. CDR3 DNA sequence: TGTGCCAGCAGCGTGGGGACTAGTAAGTTATACGAGCAGTACTTC. Amino acid sequence: CASSVGTSKLYEQYF.

This chain uses TRBV7-9 with TRBJ2-3, with D tentatively TRBD2 (6 bases). Germline V gene data show CDR1 as SEHNR and CDR2 as FQNEAQ (reference sequence). The V end was cut by 7 bases, the J end by 1 base, with 12 bases between. The CDR3 is made up of 14 amino acids. CDR3 nucleotides: TGTGCCAGCAAAAAATGGGGGGGCACAGATACGCAGTATTTT. The encoded protein is CASKKWGGTDTQYF.

Points on this clone: At one end, the junction sequence differs from germline, possibly due to a read error. The rearrangement joins TRBV7-9 to TRBJ2-5; D ambiguous. Germline CDR1 is SEHNR and CDR2 is FQNEAQ (reference sequence). The CDR3 is 16 residues long. CDR3 nucleotide sequence: TGTTCCAGCAGCTCCCAACCGACACGGTCTCAAGGGACCCAGTACTTC. The encoded protein is CSSSSQPTRSQGTQYF.

This sequence joins TRBV11-2 and TRBJ2-5; 7 bases align to TRBD2. The CDR3 runs to 13 residues. The germline CDR1 and CDR2 sequences are SGHAT and FQNNGV. With 5 bases clipped from V and 3 bases from J, the junction kept 3 bases outside the gene matches. DNA of the CDR3: TGTGCCAGCAGCCTCACTAGCGAAGAGACCCAGTACTTC. It specifies CASSLTSEETQYF.

The rearrangement joins TRBV29-1 to TRBJ2-5; D perhaps matches TRBD2 (5 bases). V was shortened by 6 bases and J by 5 bases, with 13 bases between the two germline ends. Germline V CDR1 and CDR2: SQVTM, ANQGSEA. The CDR3 spans 12 residues. CDR3 nucleotide sequence: TGCAGCGTCCTCTCCCGCGGGGAGACCCAGTACTTC. It codes for CSVLSRGETQYF.

The chain joins TRBV2 to TRBJ2-2, with TRBD2 identical over 10 bases. The CDR3 covers 15 residues. CDR1 is SNHLY and CDR2 is FYNNEI in the germline V gene. V was pared by 6 bases and J by 3 bases, with 4 bases of the junction left unmatched. The CDR3 here is CASRLLAGYTGELFF. The DNA of the CDR3 is TGTGCCAGCAGGCTACTAGCGGGGTACACCGGGGAGCTGTTTTTT.

To note about this clone: Germline is not matched at one junction end, which may reflect a read error. V gene TRBV7-9 combines with J gene TRBJ2-3, with D maybe TRBD2 (6 bases). Germline loops: CDR1 SEHNR, CDR2 FQNEAQ (reference sequence). This CDR3 spans 12 amino acids. The CDR3: CSSSPEGTTQYF. CDR3 coding DNA: TGTTCCAGCAGCCCGGAGGGAACGACGCAGTATTTT.

V and J are TRBV10-3 and TRBJ2-4; 10 positions agree with TRBD1. J gave up 0 bases and V 11 bases, and 4 bases lay outside the gene matches. This CDR3 has 14 amino acids. CDR1 and CDR2 (germline): ENHRY, SYGVKD. The CDR3 sequence is CAVRDRGAKNIQYF. The CDR3 nucleotides read TGTGCCGTCCGGGACAGGGGAGCCAAAAACATTCAGTACTTC.

This chain joins TRBV4-1 and TRBJ1-2; D not certain. The CDR3 spans 14 residues. V dropped 2 bases and J dropped 4 bases, with 11 bases sitting between them. Germline CDR1 is MGHRA and CDR2 is YSYEKL. The CDR3, as DNA: TGCGCCAGCAGCCAAAAGGCAGCTAGCTATGGCTACACCTTC. Translated: CASSQKAASYGYTF.

The chain recombines TRBV6-5 with TRBJ2-1, with 10 positions matching TRBD2. With V trimmed by 0 bases and J by 4 bases, 3 bases remained unmatched. Germline V gene lookup returns CDR1 MNHEY and CDR2 SVGAGI. The CDR3 covers 16 residues. CDR3 region: CASSYSSSGGYNEQFF. The DNA of the CDR3 is TGTGCCAGCAGTTACTCGTCTAGCGGGGGTTACAATGAGCAGTTCTTC.

The rearrangement links TRBV30 to TRBJ1-2; D is perhaps TRBD1 (6 bases). The V end lost 0 bases, the J end lost 1 base, and 12 bases lay between the germline ends. This CDR3 has 15 residues. CDR1 is GTSNPN and CDR2 is SVGIG in the germline V gene (reference sequence). The CDR3 protein is CAWSVLGRGNYGYTF. CDR3 nucleotides: TGTGCCTGGAGTGTACTCGGCAGGGGTAACTATGGCTACACCTTC.

This chain links TRBV29-1 with TRBJ1-1; TRBD1 might be the D (5 bases). V lost 5 bases and J lost 4, with 26 bases in between. The CDR3 spans 17 residues. CDR1 SQVTM and CDR2 ANQGSEA come from the germline V gene. CDR3 coding DNA: TGCAGCGTTAGGGTCGGTATGGGGACTCCGAGGACCACTGAAGCTTTCTTT. It translates to CSVRVGMGTPRTTEAFF.

The chain uses TRBV19 and TRBJ2-3; 7 positions match TRBD1. The CDR3 has 16 residues. The germline CDR1 and CDR2 sequences are LNHDA and SQIVND (reference sequence). The V segment lost 5 bases and the J segment 1 base; nucleotides outside the gene matches: 9. CDR3 bases: TGTGCCAGTAGTCAAGGGACAGAGTTAGGCACAGATACGCAGTATTTT. Amino acid sequence: CASSQGTELGTDTQYF.

The chain joins TRBV27 to TRBJ2-3; D is undetermined. The germline V gene has CDR1 MNHEY and CDR2 SMNVEV (reference sequence). This CDR3 spans 15 amino acids. V lost 3 bases, J lost 0 bases, and 10 bases lay in between. As DNA, the CDR3 is TGTGCCAGCAGTTTGTGGGCCCTAAGCACAGATACGCAGTATTTT. The encoded protein is CASSLWALSTDTQYF.

The chain couples TRBV5-1 to TRBJ2-3; 11 bases match TRBD2. CDR1 is SGHRS, CDR2 YFSETQ, per germline. The CDR3 has 18 residues. V gave up 1 base and J gave up 3 bases; unmatched junction bases: 10. The CDR3 region has the DNA TGCGCCAGCAGCTTGTCCCTCGCACTAGCGGGAGTGACAGATACGCAGTATTTT. Translated, it gives CASSLSLALAGVTDTQYF.

CDR3 sequence: CASSLACCQNGGTIYF. CDR3 nucleotides: TGTGCCAGCAGCTTAGCCTGTTGTCAGAACGGCGGCACCATATATTTT. V usage is TRBV7-9 and J usage is TRBJ1-3; no firm D call. The ends were cut back, 0 bases at V and 9 bases at J, with 18 bases in the middle. The CDR3 is 16 amino acids. Germline V gene lookup returns CDR1 SEHNR and CDR2 FQNEAQ (reference sequence).

The chain employs TRBV6-6 and TRBJ1-5; D gene uncertain. CDR1 and CDR2 from the germline V gene are MNHNY and SVGAGI (reference sequence). V was pared by 6 bases and J by 7 bases, with 10 bases between. The CDR3 totals 12 residues. Here the CDR3 DNA reads TGTGCCAGCAGGAGAGAAGAACAGCCCCAGCATTTT. This gives the protein CASRREEQPQHF.

V gene TRBV7-9 combines with J gene TRBJ1-4; the match to TRBD1 covers 10 bases. The V segment lost 4 bases and the J segment 0 bases; nucleotides outside the gene matches: 11. CDR3 length: 19 residues. Per germline, CDR1 SEHNR and CDR2 FQNEAQ (reference sequence). The CDR3 here is CASSSSRDRGSATNEKLFF. The CDR3 DNA sequence: TGTGCCAGCAGCTCTAGCCGGGACAGGGGATCTGCAACTAATGAAAAACTGTTTTTT.

CDR3 region: CASSRGLAGPYQETQYF. The CDR3 DNA follows: TGTGCCAGCAGCCGGGGGCTAGCGGGGCCCTACCAAGAGACCCAGTACTTC. The chain links TRBV28 to TRBJ2-5, with 9 bases aligning to TRBD2. J lost 0 bases, V lost 6 bases, and 11 bases had no gene match. Germline V lookup: CDR1 MDHEN, CDR2 SYDVKM. The CDR3 is 17 amino acids.

This clone was observed once. This chain joins TRBV27 and TRBJ1-6, with a weak D call TRBD1 (6 bases). Germline CDR1 reads MNHEY; CDR2 reads SMNVEV (reference sequence). The CDR3 has 18 residues. Deletions cut 2 bases from V and 5 bases from J, with 19 bases between. CDR3 residues: CASSLRRMGARHNSPLHF. Here the CDR3 DNA reads TGTGCCAGCAGTTTACGTAGGATGGGGGCTAGGCATAATTCACCCCTCCACTTT.

This clone came up a few times. The chain is built from TRBV5-4 and TRBJ1-1; TRBD1 agrees at 8 bases. Losses at the gene ends were 5 bases for V and 1 base for J; bases not matched to a gene: 7. This CDR3 spans 15 amino acids. Per germline, CDR1 SGHNT and CDR2 YYREEE (reference sequence). The CDR3, as DNA: TGTGCCAGCAGTATTCCGGGACAGGCGAACACTGAAGCTTTCTTT. Residues: CASSIPGQANTEAFF.

This clone was seen just once. The rearrangement uses TRBV28 and TRBJ1-2; D uncertain. Germline CDR1 and CDR2: MDHEN and SYDVKM. V lost 5 bases, J lost 5 bases, and 12 bases lay in between. This CDR3 spans 13 amino acids. CDR3 amino acids: CASSAPPRYGYTF. In DNA form, the CDR3 reads TGTGCCAGCAGTGCGCCGCCGCGTTATGGCTACACCTTC.